These 27 T cell receptor beta chains originate from one sample sequenced in a study of CD8 T cells in Susac syndrome. When the RNA was reverse transcribed, random hexamers were used with an input of about 0.45 to 1 ug. TCRdb redid the calling of the immunoSEQ multiplex PCR reads with MiXCR, one entry per CDR3 protein. Seen here are over 100,000 distinct CDR3 sequences, 96% observed once, and the top ten hold about 0.095%. The specimen sequenced was CD4+ T cells from PBMCs. These receptors were taken from a human donor in good health.

The rearrangement links TRBV7-9 to TRBJ2-4, with a weak D call TRBD2 (7 bases). This CDR3 is built from 14 residues. Trimming stripped 6 bases from V and 7 bases from J, with 16 bases between. CDR1 is SEHNR and CDR2 is FQNEAQ in the germline V gene (reference sequence). CDR3 amino acids: CASRTQGRGNIQYF. As DNA, the CDR3 is TGTGCCAGCAGAACTCAGGGGAGGGGGAACATTCAGTACTTC.

The chain combines TRBV29-1 with TRBJ2-2, with D perhaps matching TRBD1 (5 bases). Germline V gene sequence: CDR1 SQVTM, CDR2 ANQGSEA. The V gene lost 4 bases and the J gene lost 4 bases, with 16 bases spanning the gap. The CDR3 runs 15 residues. The CDR3 DNA sequence: TGCAGCGTTGTAGGGGCAGGAAGGCCCACCGGGGAGCTGTTTTTT. This encodes CSVVGAGRPTGELFF.

V gene TRBV7-6 combines with J gene TRBJ2-4; D possibly corresponds to TRBD1 (5 bases). The V and J ends lost 5 bases and 3 bases respectively, with 14 bases between them. This CDR3 comprises 15 residues. Germline-derived CDR1 and CDR2 are SGHVS and FNYEAQ. For the CDR3, the DNA is TGTGCCAGCAGCCCCAGCCCTCAGGGCAAAAACATTCAGTACTTC. Translated, it gives CASSPSPQGKNIQYF.

J is TRBJ2-5 and V is TRBV20-1, with a tentative D call TRBD2 (5 bases). Deletions cut 6 bases from V and 4 bases from J, with 15 bases between. The germline V gene has CDR1 DFQATT and CDR2 SNEGSKA (reference sequence). This CDR3 contains 13 residues. This CDR3 reads CSANYPGRETQYF. CDR3 bases: TGCAGTGCAAATTACCCGGGAAGAGAGACCCAGTACTTC.

The genes are TRBV11-2 and TRBJ1-2; weak D call: TRBD1 (6 bases). CDR1 is SGHAT, CDR2 FQNNGV, per germline. The V end was cut by 4 bases, the J end by 4 bases, with 16 bases between. This CDR3 comprises 15 residues. The CDR3 DNA reads as TGTGCCAGCAGCTCGATCCGTCAGGGGTTCTATGGCTACACCTTC. Protein sequence: CASSSIRQGFYGYTF. The variable domain in full, with the rest retrieved from reference TRBV11-2 and TRBJ1-2, is EAGVAQSPRYKIIEKRQSVAFWCNPISGHATLYWYQQILGQGPKLLIQFQNNGVVDDSQLPKDRFSAERLKGVDSTLKIQPAKLEDSAVYLCASSSIRQGFYGYTFGSGTRLTVV.

This chain joins TRBV18 and TRBJ2-2; tentatively, D is TRBD2 (6 bases). The V end lost 6 bases, the J end lost 3 bases, and 17 bases lay between the germline ends. CDR3 size: 16 residues. Germline assignment: CDR1 KGHSH and CDR2 LQKENI. The CDR3 here is CASSRTFPGDTGELFF. The CDR3 DNA reads TGTGCCAGCTCGCGGACGTTCCCGGGGGACACCGGGGAGCTGTTTTTT.

The chain uses TRBV2 and TRBJ2-2, with TRBD1 identical over 9 bases. The V segment lost 5 bases and the J segment 2 bases; nucleotides outside the gene matches: 3. The CDR3 length is 15 residues. Germline assignment: CDR1 SNHLY and CDR2 FYNNEI. CDR3 nucleotides: TGTGCCAGCAGTCGACAGGGGGGAAACACCGGGGAGCTGTTTTTT. This translates into CASSRQGGNTGELFF.

The rearrangement joins TRBV7-9 to TRBJ2-7; 14 positions match TRBD2. CDR3 length: 17 amino acids. Germline V lookup: CDR1 SEHNR, CDR2 FQNEAQ (reference sequence). The junction had 11 bases not matched to a gene; V was cut back by 5 bases and J by 5 bases. The CDR3 protein is CASSRKTGTSGGDEQYF. For the CDR3, the DNA is TGTGCCAGCAGCCGAAAAACCGGGACTAGCGGGGGCGACGAGCAGTACTTC.

This chain connects TRBV29-1 to TRBJ2-7, with D unclear. The CDR3 runs 13 residues. Germline CDR1 is SQVTM and CDR2 is ANQGSEA. V was cut by 4 bases and J by 2 bases, with 12 bases left in between. CDR3 sequence reads: CSVAPGLAYEQYF. In nucleotides, the CDR3 is TGCAGCGTTGCCCCGGGCCTCGCCTACGAGCAGTACTTC.

The DNA of the CDR3 is TGTGCCAGCAGTGGGCTCCAGTGGCATGGCTACACCTTC. Its protein product is CASSGLQWHGYTF. The chain carries TRBV2 and TRBJ1-2; D is unresolved. Germline V gene sequence: CDR1 SNHLY, CDR2 FYNNEI. The germline V and J ends were trimmed by 4 bases and 6 bases, with 12 bases remaining between them. This CDR3 is 13 amino acids long.

The chain has TRBV3-1 and TRBJ2-6; D gene ambiguous. Per germline, CDR1 LGHDT and CDR2 YNNKEL (reference sequence). CDR3 size: 16 residues. V gave up 4 bases and J gave up 0 bases, with 10 bases separating them. The CDR3 DNA reads TGTGCCAGCAGCCCACATCTGGGCTCTGGGGCCAACGTCCTGACTTTC. It encodes CASSPHLGSGANVLTF.

The chain recombines TRBV3-1 with TRBJ2-7; TRBD1 might be the D (6 bases). The V gene's germline CDR1 is LGHDT and CDR2 YNNKEL (reference sequence). The V end lost 1 base, the J end lost 2 bases, and 12 bases lay between the germline ends. The CDR3 is 15 amino acids. CDR3 amino acids: CASSQGGRGPYEQYF. The DNA for the CDR3 is TGTGCCAGCAGCCAAGGGGGCAGGGGCCCCTACGAGCAGTACTTC.

The chain combines TRBV24-1 with TRBJ2-5; weak D call: TRBD2 (6 bases). The CDR3 is made up of 13 amino acids. The V and J ends lost 5 bases and 3 bases respectively, with 9 bases between them. Germline lookup yields CDR1 KGHDR and CDR2 SFDVKD. The CDR3 DNA reads as TGTGCCACCAGTGTACCGGGAGAAGAGACCCAGTACTTC. Translated: CATSVPGEETQYF.

This clonotype was picked up one time. The genes are TRBV20-1 and TRBJ1-6; the match to TRBD1 covers 7 bases. Unmatched junction bases numbered 15, after V lost 3 bases and J lost 10 bases. Germline-derived CDR1 and CDR2 are DFQATT and SNEGSKA (reference sequence). The CDR3 spans 16 residues. The CDR3 sequence is CSASVAGGADSSPLHF. The CDR3 coding sequence is TGCAGTGCTAGTGTAGCAGGGGGGGCGGATTCCTCACCCCTCCACTTT.

This chain connects TRBV29-1 to TRBJ2-7; tentatively, D is TRBD1 or TRBD2 (6 bases each). V was pared by 3 bases and J by 2 bases, with 14 bases between. From germline, CDR1 is SQVTM and CDR2 ANQGSEA. This CDR3 contains 14 residues. CDR3 coding DNA: TGCAGCGTTGAGCCGGGGGCTGAGCCCTACGAGCAGTACTTC. This codes for CSVEPGAEPYEQYF.

The chain has TRBV5-6 and TRBJ1-1; 8 nucleotides agree with TRBD1. CDR3 size: 15 residues. Per germline, CDR1 SGHDT and CDR2 YYEEEE. The V and J ends lost 0 bases and 3 bases, in that order; junction bases with no gene match: 4. CDR3 nucleotide sequence: TGTGCCAGCAGCTTGGGGGCAGGGGGCTACACTGAAGCTTTCTTT. Translating it yields CASSLGAGGYTEAFF.

For the CDR3, the DNA is TGTGCCAGCAGCATGCGGGACAGGGCGTCCGAGCAGTACTTC. Its translation is CASSMRDRASEQYF. This rearrangement joins TRBV7-9 to TRBJ2-7; 9 bases match TRBD1. The CDR3 covers 14 residues. The V gene's germline CDR1 is SEHNR and CDR2 FQNEAQ (reference sequence). The V gene end was trimmed by 5 bases and the J gene end by 6 bases; junction bases not matched to a gene: 8.

The chain couples TRBV15 to TRBJ2-5; 8 bases agree with TRBD1. With 5 bases clipped from V and 4 bases from J, the junction kept 3 bases outside the gene matches. The germline CDR1 and CDR2 sequences are LNHNV and YYDKDF (reference sequence). There are 13 residues in the CDR3. CDR3 amino acids: CATSPDRVETQYF. CDR3 DNA sequence: TGTGCCACCAGCCCGGACAGGGTAGAGACCCAGTACTTC.

The rearrangement links TRBV12-3 or TRBV12-4 to TRBJ2-2, with TRBD2 matching over 7 bases. The CDR3 is made up of 15 amino acids. Trimming cost V 6 bases and J 3 bases; bases outside gene matches: 7. The CDR3 bases are TGTGCCAGCAGGGCTAGCGGACCATACACCGGGGAGCTGTTTTTT. Translated: CASRASGPYTGELFF.

This clonotype was detected a few times. In DNA form, the CDR3 reads TGTGCCAGCAGTATCCAAGGGGGGAACACTGAAGCTTTCTTT. Its protein product is CASSIQGGNTEAFF. This rearrangement joins TRBV28 to TRBJ1-1; tentative D call: TRBD1 (6 bases). Looked up from germline, CDR1 is MDHEN and CDR2 is SYDVKM. The CDR3 loop spans 14 amino acids. Trimming pared 5 bases from V and 1 base from J, leaving 11 bases between. The full variable domain, its missing parts supplied by reference TRBV28 and TRBJ1-1, is DVKVTQSSRYLVKRTGEKVFLECVQDMDHENMFWYRQDPGLGLRLIYFSYDVKMKEKGDIPEGYSVSREKKERFSLILESASTNQTSMYLCASSIQGGNTEAFFGQGTRLTVV.

The chain links TRBV5-1 to TRBJ2-2; unclear D gene. Germline CDR1 SGHRS, CDR2 YFSETQ. The CDR3 runs to 16 residues. V lost 0 bases, J lost 3 bases, and 12 bases lay in between. CDR3 DNA: TGCGCCAGCAGCTTGGCCGCTAGGGTCGACACCGGGGAGCTGTTTTTT. Translation gives CASSLAARVDTGELFF.

This rearrangement joins TRBV6-5 to TRBJ1-1, with TRBD1 matching over 7 bases. This CDR3 comprises 13 residues. Trimming at V came to 5 bases and at J to 4 bases, leaving 4 bases not matched to a gene. Looked up from germline, CDR1 is MNHEY and CDR2 is SVGAGI. This CDR3 reads CASSKTGTTEAFF. The CDR3 DNA reads as TGTGCCAGCAGTAAGACAGGGACCACTGAAGCTTTCTTT.

V is TRBV18 and J is TRBJ1-5; D is possibly TRBD1 (5 bases). Looked up from germline, CDR1 is KGHSH and CDR2 is LQKENI. The CDR3 contains 16 residues. The ends were cut back, 4 bases at V and 2 bases at J, with 15 bases in the middle. The CDR3 loop is CASSQRGAQGNQPQHF. In DNA, the CDR3 is TGTGCCAGCTCACAACGAGGGGCGCAAGGCAATCAGCCCCAGCATTTT.

The chain employs TRBV5-4 and TRBJ2-3; TRBD1 agrees at 7 bases. CDR1 SGHNT and CDR2 YYREEE come from the germline V gene (reference sequence). J was trimmed by 0 bases and V by 6 bases; bases with no gene match: 10. CDR3 size: 16 residues. The CDR3 loop is CASTVQGTRSTDTQYF. CDR3 nucleotides: TGTGCCAGCACGGTACAGGGGACCCGTAGCACAGATACGCAGTATTTT. Looking up the rest from reference TRBV5-4 and TRBJ2-3 gives the full variable domain: ETGVTQSPTHLIKTRGQQVTLRCSSQSGHNTVSWYQQALGQGPQFIFQYYREEENGRGNFPPRFSGLQFPNYSSELNVNALELDDSALYLCASTVQGTRSTDTQYFGPGTRLTVL.

The V and J genes are TRBV3-1 and TRBJ2-4, with D possibly being TRBD1 or TRBD2 (6 bases each). V was clipped by 0 bases and J by 7 bases, with 16 bases between them. CDR3 length: 16 amino acids. Germline V lookup: CDR1 LGHDT, CDR2 YNNKEL (reference sequence). The CDR3: CASSQEGQTGRNIQYF. CDR3 in DNA: TGTGCCAGCAGCCAAGAGGGACAAACAGGGAGGAACATTCAGTACTTC.

The chain recombines TRBV12-3 or TRBV12-4 with TRBJ2-2; 7 bases agree with TRBD1. The CDR3 is 14 amino acids. V shed 6 bases, J shed 6 bases, and the junction held 7 bases outside the gene matches. The CDR3 DNA is TGTGCCAGCAGCCTGACAGGGCTCGCCGGGGAGCTGTTTTTT. Amino acid sequence: CASSLTGLAGELFF.

V usage is TRBV28 and J usage is TRBJ2-2, with D unresolved. CDR1 and CDR2 from the germline V gene are MDHEN and SYDVKM. The CDR3 loop spans 13 amino acids. Deletions cut 9 bases from V and 3 bases from J, with 11 bases between. CDR3 in amino acids: CASRRWDTGELFF. CDR3 sequence (DNA): TGTGCCAGTCGACGTTGGGACACCGGGGAGCTGTTTTTT.